Listed here are 21 T cell receptor beta chains from one sample, sequenced in a study of control samples from healthy donors and cancer patients. Clones were read by immunoSEQ multiplex PCR, and TCRdb kept only the in-frame ones, dropping some. Of around 200,000 clones detected, about 93% appear once; the ten largest clones hold around 1.5%. The sequencing input was blood. The receptors shown here come from a man aged 50-59 years in good health.

The genes are TRBV3-1 (or the pseudogene TRBV3-2) and TRBJ2-2; no clear D. Trimming took 0 bases from V and 6 from J, leaving 8 bases between them. The CDR3 loop spans 14 amino acids. CDR1 and CDR2 from the germline V gene are LGHDT and YNNKEL (reference sequence). Here the CDR3 DNA reads TGTGCCAGCAGCCAAGAAGGTAATGCCGGGGAGCTGTTTTTT. Amino acids: CASSQEGNAGELFF.

The rearrangement uses TRBV19 and TRBJ1-6; D may be TRBD1 (6 bases). Germline assignment: CDR1 LNHDA and CDR2 SQIVND (reference sequence). The length of the CDR3 is 15 residues. V was clipped by 7 bases and J by 0 bases, with 10 bases between them. DNA of the CDR3: TGTGCCAGTAAAACAGGGAGCTCCTATAATTCACCCCTCCACTTT. Amino acids: CASKTGSSYNSPLHF.

The genes are TRBV5-5 and TRBJ2-1; 10 bases are shared with TRBD2. Germline CDR1 reads SGHKS; CDR2 reads YYEKEE (reference sequence). V was pared by 4 bases and J by 7 bases, with 5 bases of the junction left unmatched. This CDR3 contains 14 residues. The CDR3 DNA reads TGTGCCAGCAGCCATAGCGGGGGGTGGAATGAGCAGTTCTTC. Protein product: CASSHSGGWNEQFF.

The chain uses TRBV10-3 and TRBJ1-1; 7 bases fit TRBD1. Germline lookup yields CDR1 ENHRY and CDR2 SYGVKD. The junction had 4 bases not matched to a gene; V was cut back by 3 bases and J by 3 bases. The CDR3 is 14 residues long. The CDR3 bases are TGTGCCATCAGTGACAGCAGGGGGGACACTGAAGCTTTCTTT. It codes for CAISDSRGDTEAFF.

This clone was observed a single time. The germline gene is not matched at one end of the junction; a read error may be the cause. V usage is TRBV7-3 and J usage is TRBJ1-5; D is perhaps TRBD1 (6 bases). The CDR3 sequence is 15 residues long. Germline V gives CDR1 SGHTA, CDR2 FQGTGA. The CDR3 region is CASSLRGASNQPQHF. CDR3 in DNA: TGTGCCAGCAGTTTAAGGGGGGCAAGCAATCAGCCCCAGCATTTT.

The V call is TRBV24-1, the J call TRBJ2-1; D unclear. V lost 5 bases to trimming and J lost 5 bases, with 12 bases between them. The CDR3 is 14 amino acids. Per germline, CDR1 KGHDR and CDR2 SFDVKD. This CDR3 reads CATSGPSPHNEQFF. CDR3 DNA: TGTGCCACCAGTGGCCCCTCTCCGCACAATGAGCAGTTCTTC.

The chain links TRBV30 to TRBJ2-3, with D possibly TRBD1 on 6 matching bases. CDR3 size: 13 residues. Germline CDR1 reads GTSNPN; CDR2 reads SVGIG (reference sequence). V dropped 4 bases and J dropped 5 bases, with 13 bases sitting between them. The CDR3 nucleotides read TGTGCCTGGAACTGGAAACAGGGAGATACGCAGTATTTT. Translating it yields CAWNWKQGDTQYF.

The gene calls are TRBV6-2 or TRBV6-3 and TRBJ1-3; 11 bases line up with TRBD1. This CDR3 contains 15 residues. V lost 4 bases and J lost 4; bases outside the gene matches: 3. CDR1 MNHEY and CDR2 SVGEGT come from the germline V gene. The CDR3 sequence: CASSSGQGDGNTIYF. The CDR3 DNA reads TGTGCCAGCAGTTCGGGACAGGGGGACGGAAACACCATATATTTT.

The chain uses TRBV6-2 or TRBV6-3 and TRBJ2-7; the match to TRBD1 covers 7 bases. Trimming cost V 4 bases and J 8 bases; bases outside gene matches: 11. The CDR3 is 14 residues long. Germline loops: CDR1 MNHEY, CDR2 SVGEGT. The CDR3 region is CASSSDRVSYKQYV. The CDR3 DNA is TGTGCCAGCAGTTCCGACAGGGTCAGTTACAAGCAGTACGTC.

The chain couples TRBV30 to TRBJ2-3; D uncertain. Trimming cost V 1 base and J 6 bases, with 11 bases left between them. The germline V gene has CDR1 GTSNPN and CDR2 SVGIG (reference sequence). There are 13 residues in the CDR3. CDR3 DNA sequence: TGTGCCTGGAGTGGGGTGGGTAGGGATACGCAGTATTTT. This sequence encodes CAWSGVGRDTQYF.

This chain links TRBV6-5 with TRBJ1-1; D unclear. From germline, CDR1 is MNHEY and CDR2 SVGAGI. Trimming removed 11 bases from V and 3 bases from J, with 16 bases in between. The CDR3 is 13 amino acids. The CDR3 loop reads CAGKISQDTEAFF. DNA for the CDR3: TGTGCCGGAAAAATTTCGCAGGACACTGAAGCTTTCTTT.

The genes are TRBV3-1 (or the pseudogene TRBV3-2) and TRBJ2-1; possibly TRBD2 for D (5 bases). The CDR3 runs 15 residues. Trimming cost V 1 base and J 8 bases, with 15 bases left between them. Germline CDR1 LGHDT, CDR2 YNNKEL (reference sequence). CDR3 residues: CASSQVGGPLDEQFF. The CDR3 DNA sequence: TGTGCCAGCAGCCAAGTAGGAGGCCCGTTGGATGAGCAGTTCTTC.

In its sample, this clone was seen a few times. The chain couples TRBV19 to TRBJ2-2, with TRBD1 identical over 7 bases. The germline CDR1 and CDR2 sequences are LNHDA and SQIVND (reference sequence). The CDR3 runs to 16 residues. The V segment lost 6 bases and the J segment 4 bases; nucleotides outside the gene matches: 11. The CDR3 here is CASSDPKTGRTGELFF. The CDR3 DNA sequence: TGTGCCAGTAGCGACCCGAAGACAGGGCGCACCGGGGAGCTGTTTTTT.

This rearrangement joins TRBV10-3 to TRBJ1-5, with D possibly TRBD1 on 5 matching bases. Germline V gene lookup returns CDR1 ENHRY and CDR2 SYGVKD. V was pared by 5 bases and J by 4 bases, with 15 bases between. This CDR3 region has 15 residues. CDR3 region: CAISSGGGLNQPQHF. Written as DNA, the CDR3 is TGTGCCATCAGTTCCGGTGGGGGGTTAAATCAGCCCCAGCATTTT.

The V gene is TRBV10-1, the J gene TRBJ1-1, with unresolved D. Trimming cost V 0 bases and J 1 base, with 6 bases left between them. From germline, CDR1 is WNHNN and CDR2 SYGVQD (reference sequence). The CDR3 totals 14 residues. This CDR3 reads CASSESERNTEAFF. CDR3 sequence (DNA): TGCGCCAGCAGTGAGTCAGAGAGGAACACTGAAGCTTTCTTT.

The chain carries TRBV3-1 (or the pseudogene TRBV3-2) and TRBJ2-1, with D possibly matching TRBD2 (5 bases). This CDR3 spans 12 amino acids. Germline V gives CDR1 LGHDT, CDR2 YNNKEL (reference sequence). V was trimmed by 1 base and J by 15 bases, leaving 13 bases between them. CDR3 DNA: TGTGCCAGCAGCCAAGGAGGGTTTGTCAGGTTCTTC. Protein product: CASSQGGFVRFF.

This chain links TRBV5-1 with TRBJ2-1; 9 nucleotides agree with TRBD2. The CDR3 spans 15 residues. The V gene's germline CDR1 is SGHRS and CDR2 YFSETQ. With V trimmed by 2 bases and J by 2 bases, 2 bases remained unmatched. The CDR3 protein is CASSLSGGTYNEQFF. Written as DNA, the CDR3 is TGCGCCAGCAGCTTAAGCGGGGGGACCTACAATGAGCAGTTCTTC.

The chain couples TRBV9 to TRBJ2-3, with D possibly being TRBD2 (7 bases). The CDR3 has 16 amino acids. Germline V gene lookup returns CDR1 SGDLS and CDR2 YYNGEE. V lost 4 bases and J 3 bases, leaving 18 bases between the germline ends. CDR3 amino acids: CASSPRWGGLTDTQYF. CDR3 nucleotides: TGTGCCAGCAGCCCCCGCTGGGGGGGCCTGACAGATACGCAGTATTTT.

The CDR3 protein is CASSFGQTPYEQYF. Here the CDR3 DNA reads TGTGCCAGCAGCTTCGGGCAGACGCCTTACGAGCAGTACTTC. The chain joins TRBV7-8 to TRBJ2-7; no reliable D call. This CDR3 contains 14 residues. The germline CDR1 and CDR2 sequences are SGHVS and FQNEAQ. V was cut by 3 bases and J by 4 bases, with 13 bases left in between.

V and J are TRBV30 and TRBJ1-1; D not certain. The CDR3 spans 17 residues. V was cut by 2 bases and J by 0 bases, with 19 bases left in between. Germline V gene sequence: CDR1 GTSNPN, CDR2 SVGIG (reference sequence). CDR3 bases: TGTGCCTGGAGTTCCTGGGAAGGTCATACCATGAACACTGAAGCTTTCTTT. As protein: CAWSSWEGHTMNTEAFF. Variable domain in full (rest from reference TRBV30 and TRBJ1-1): SQTIHQWPATLVQPVGSPLSLECTVEGTSNPNLYWYRQAAGRGLQLLFYSVGIGQISSEVPQNLSASRPQDRQFILSSKKLLLSDSGFYLCAWSSWEGHTMNTEAFFGQGTRLTVV.

This rearrangement joins TRBV9 to TRBJ2-6, with 7 bases matching TRBD2. The germline V gene encodes CDR1 SGDLS and CDR2 YYNGEE. This CDR3 comprises 18 residues. J gave up 3 bases and V 0 bases, and 9 bases lay outside the gene matches. The CDR3 DNA is TGTGCCAGCAGCGTAGTCGGGGAGGGAGGAGGTGGGGCCAACGTCCTGACTTTC. Translating it yields CASSVVGEGGGGANVLTF.